Presented here are 18 T cell receptor beta chains from one specimen sequenced in a study of T cell responses to AZD1222 COVID-19 vaccine. Sequencing used immunoSEQ multiplex PCR; TCRdb keeps in-frame clones, though not all of them. The sample comprises roughly 150,000 clones, roughly 85% of which are singletons, and roughly 7.3% rests with the top ten. The material was peripheral blood, obtained on day 0 of AZD1222 vaccination. The receptor set was obtained from an adult in good health.

V usage is TRBV19 and J usage is TRBJ1-3, with D unclear. Germline lookup yields CDR1 LNHDA and CDR2 SQIVND (reference sequence). With 2 bases removed from V and 7 bases from J, the gap between germline ends came to 3 bases. The CDR3 consists of 11 residues. The CDR3 DNA follows: TGTGCCAGTAGTATATGGAACACCATATATTTT. It yields the protein CASSIWNTIYF.

The genes are TRBV3-1 (or the pseudogene TRBV3-2) and TRBJ1-1; D is undetermined. CDR3 length: 14 amino acids. With 3 bases removed from V and 0 bases from J, the gap between germline ends came to 8 bases. CDR1 is LGHDT, CDR2 YNNKEL, per germline (reference sequence). The CDR3 coding sequence is TGTGCCAGCAGCCAGGCGGAAATGAACACTGAAGCTTTCTTT. This codes for CASSQAEMNTEAFF.

Details on this clone: Mismatch with germline at one junction end may stem from a read error. The chain carries TRBV7-9 and TRBJ2-7; D may be TRBD1 or TRBD2 (5 bases each). The CDR3 is made up of 14 amino acids. The germline CDR1 and CDR2 sequences are SEHNR and FQNEAQ (reference sequence). The CDR3 here is CAISAGTAIREQYF. The CDR3 nucleotides read TGTGCCATCAGCGCCGGGACCGCCATCCGGGAGCAGTACTTC.

The chain carries TRBV5-6 and TRBJ1-5; D possibly corresponds to TRBD1 (6 bases). V lost 3 bases and J 0 bases, leaving 10 bases between the germline ends. CDR1 and CDR2 from the germline V gene are SGHDT and YYEEEE. This CDR3 contains 15 residues. The DNA for the CDR3 is TGTGCCAGCAGCTGGGGGGCGTATAGCAATCAGCCCCAGCATTTT. Translation gives CASSWGAYSNQPQHF.

This clone turned up a few times. The chain combines TRBV7-8 with TRBJ2-7, with 8 bases fitting TRBD2. Germline CDR1 reads SGHVS; CDR2 reads FQNEAQ. J was trimmed by 1 base and V by 2 bases; bases with no gene match: 7. The CDR3 contains 16 residues. CDR3 bases: TGTGCCAGCAGCTTATATCTGACTAGCGCTTCCTACGAGCAGTACTTC. Its translation: CASSLYLTSASYEQYF.

The rearrangement joins TRBV5-1 to TRBJ2-4; D possibly corresponds to TRBD2 (7 bases). Germline lookup yields CDR1 SGHRS and CDR2 YFSETQ. The V gene lost 2 bases and the J gene lost 7 bases, with 13 bases spanning the gap. The CDR3 runs 14 residues. The CDR3 DNA reads as TGCGCCAGCAGCTTTAACAGGGAGGGTAACATTCAGTACTTC. This gives the protein CASSFNREGNIQYF.

This clone was recorded once. The V and J genes are TRBV2 and TRBJ1-5; 8 bases align to TRBD1. This CDR3 comprises 13 residues. The V gene's germline CDR1 is SNHLY and CDR2 FYNNEI. Trimming cost V 7 bases and J 9 bases; bases outside gene matches: 8. This CDR3 is CASKTDRDGPQHF. CDR3 nucleotides: TGTGCCAGCAAGACGGACAGGGATGGGCCCCAGCATTTT. Full variable domain (missing parts from reference TRBV2 and TRBJ1-5): EPEVTQTPSHQVTQMGQEVILRCVPISNHLYFYWYRQILGQKVEFLVSFYNNEISEKSEIFDDQFSVERPDGSNFTLKIRSTKLEDSAMYFCASKTDRDGPQHFGDGTRLSIL.

The V and J genes are TRBV15 and TRBJ2-7; D not resolved. The CDR3 loop spans 15 amino acids. Per germline, CDR1 LNHNV and CDR2 YYDKDF (reference sequence). Trimming stripped 0 bases from V and 0 bases from J, with 9 bases between. The DNA of the CDR3 is TGTGCCACCAGCAGAGACCCGGGCGTCTCCTACGAGCAGTACTTC. This gives the protein CATSRDPGVSYEQYF.

The CDR3 spells CATTTGTSGGGGEQYF. CDR3 nucleotides: TGTGCCACCACCACCGGGACTAGCGGAGGGGGAGGGGAGCAGTACTTC. The chain links TRBV18 to TRBJ2-7; 11 bases agree with TRBD2. Trimming removed 10 bases from V and 7 bases from J; junction bases left unmatched: 18. CDR1 and CDR2 from the germline V gene are KGHSH and LQKENI. The CDR3 contains 16 residues.

The rearrangement links TRBV19 to TRBJ1-2; TRBD1 matches at 7 bases. The CDR3 is 14 amino acids. Germline loops: CDR1 LNHDA, CDR2 SQIVND (reference sequence). After removal of 7 bases from V and 1 base from J, the junction contained 6 bases not matched to a gene. CDR3 sequence reads: CASTVTGVNYGYTF. The DNA of the CDR3 is TGTGCCAGTACCGTTACAGGGGTTAACTATGGCTACACCTTC.

There are a few counts of this clone. The chain is built from TRBV27 and TRBJ2-1; TRBD1 is a possible D gene (7 bases). Trimming shortened V by 7 bases and J by 9 bases, and 19 bases separated the two germline ends. This CDR3 is 14 amino acids long. Germline V gene data show CDR1 as MNHEY and CDR2 as SMNVEV (reference sequence). CDR3 in amino acids: CASNRRGPGIEQFF. CDR3 sequence (DNA): TGTGCCAGCAACAGGAGGGGGCCAGGGATTGAGCAGTTCTTC.

The rearrangement links TRBV12-3 or TRBV12-4 to TRBJ1-2; 9 nucleotides agree with TRBD1. The V gene end was trimmed by 6 bases and the J gene end by 7 bases; junction bases not matched to a gene: 6. The CDR3 consists of 13 residues. CDR3 loop: CASRPTGGLGYTF. As DNA, the CDR3 is TGTGCCAGCAGGCCCACAGGGGGCCTTGGCTACACCTTC.

The CDR3 reads CASSTIQNTEAFF. Here the CDR3 DNA reads TGTGCCAGTAGTACCATACAGAACACTGAAGCTTTCTTT. The chain is built from TRBV19 and TRBJ1-1; D uncertain. V was pared by 4 bases and J by 1 base, with 7 bases between. The length of the CDR3 is 13 residues. Germline loops: CDR1 LNHDA, CDR2 SQIVND (reference sequence).

The V and J genes are TRBV29-1 and TRBJ2-1; D remains unclear. Germline values: CDR1 SQVTM, CDR2 ANQGSEA. V was clipped by 3 bases and J by 6 bases, with 21 bases between them. This CDR3 spans 16 amino acids. Here the CDR3 reads CSVDDTATGFINEQFF. The DNA of the CDR3 is TGCAGCGTTGATGATACTGCCACGGGTTTTATCAATGAGCAGTTCTTC.

The V gene is TRBV6-5, the J gene TRBJ1-2, with D hard to call. Germline V gene lookup returns CDR1 MNHEY and CDR2 SVGAGI. The CDR3 has 14 residues. V was cut by 7 bases and J by 6 bases, with 18 bases left in between. As DNA, the CDR3 is TGTGCCAGCACATTCGGGCCTATATTCAATGGCTACACCTTC. Translation: CASTFGPIFNGYTF.

This chain joins TRBV29-1 and TRBJ1-1, with D possibly being TRBD1 (5 bases). Germline-derived CDR1 and CDR2 are SQVTM and ANQGSEA. Trimming removed 3 bases from V and 11 bases from J, with 13 bases in between. This CDR3 comprises 11 residues. The CDR3 nucleotides are TGCAGCGTTGAGGATGGGGGTATGGCTTTCTTT. Translated, it gives CSVEDGGMAFF.

The chain uses TRBV12-3 or TRBV12-4 and TRBJ2-5; D gene unclear. The CDR3 covers 11 residues. The V and J ends lost 2 bases and 7 bases respectively, with 5 bases between them. The CDR3 sequence: CASSLSGTQYF. The DNA for the CDR3 is TGTGCCAGCAGTTTATCAGGGACCCAGTACTTC.

The chain joins TRBV28 to TRBJ1-5, with D maybe TRBD1 (6 bases). The V and J ends lost 2 bases and 4 bases respectively, with 21 bases between them. The CDR3 has 18 residues. Germline loops: CDR1 MDHEN, CDR2 SYDVKM. This CDR3 reads CASSLRGGGRTNNQPQHF. The CDR3 nucleotides are TGTGCCAGCAGTTTAAGAGGTGGGGGGCGCACAAATAATCAGCCCCAGCATTTT.